These 20 T cell receptor beta chains share one sample of origin, sequenced in a study of Ad26.COV2.S vaccination and SARS-CoV-2 variants. The treatment was: 19 received Ad26.COV2.S at low or high dose, single or two shots; 5 received placebo; per-sample allocation not given. Specimens were obtained on day 63 following the first vaccine or placebo injection. The assay was immunoSEQ multiplex PCR, and TCRdb's table has in-frame clones only and misses some. The table has 410,000 or so clones, 90% seen once. The sample was peripheral blood, taken in a trial of Ad26.COV2.S vaccine versus placebo. The receptor source for this set is a person aged 18 to 65 who received the Ad26.COV2.S COVID-19 vaccine or a placebo.

The chain combines TRBV29-1 with TRBJ2-7, with D possibly being TRBD1 (5 bases). V was clipped by 3 bases and J by 2 bases, with 8 bases between them. In germline, CDR1 is SQVTM, CDR2 ANQGSEA. CDR3 length equals 12 residues. The CDR3 here is CSVEEGAYEQYF. The CDR3 DNA reads as TGCAGCGTTGAGGAAGGGGCCTACGAGCAGTACTTC.

The chain recombines TRBV10-3 with TRBJ2-7; maybe TRBD2 (5 bases). The CDR3 runs to 11 residues. Trimming stripped 3 bases from V and 7 bases from J, with 7 bases between. Germline V gives CDR1 ENHRY, CDR2 SYGVKD. CDR3: CAISEGGEQYF. The CDR3 bases are TGTGCCATCAGTGAAGGCGGGGAGCAGTACTTC.

The genes are TRBV28 and TRBJ1-2; no firm D call. This CDR3 region has 12 residues. V lost 2 bases to trimming and J lost 9 bases, with 10 bases between them. CDR1 is MDHEN, CDR2 SYDVKM, per germline. As DNA, the CDR3 is TGTGCCAGCAGTTTAGAGTACAAGAGCTACACCTTC. Translated, it gives CASSLEYKSYTF.

V and J are TRBV23-1 and TRBJ2-7; 10 nucleotides agree with TRBD2. TRBV23-1 is annotated as an ORF whose role is uncertain. The CDR3 runs to 19 residues. The V and J ends lost 4 bases and 3 bases, in that order; junction bases with no gene match: 18. The CDR3 region has the DNA TGCGCCAGCAGTCTAGTGTGGAAAAGTTGTCCTAGCGGGAGCTACGAGCAGTACTTC. It specifies CASSLVWKSCPSGSYEQYF.

In its sample, this clone was seen a few times. The rearrangement joins TRBV5-7 to TRBJ2-1; possible D gene TRBD2, 5 bases. TRBV5-7 qualifies as an ORF whose function is uncertain. The ends were cut back, 2 bases at V and 9 bases at J, with 18 bases in the middle. CDR3 length equals 15 residues. The CDR3 is CASSFIGVSFTEQFF. CDR3 coding DNA: TGTGCCAGCAGCTTTATCGGGGTATCGTTTACTGAGCAGTTCTTC.

V and J are TRBV28 and TRBJ1-2; 7 bases line up with TRBD1. V dropped 6 bases and J dropped 2; count of bases not matched to a gene: 9. This CDR3 is 15 amino acids long. Germline V gene sequence: CDR1 MDHEN, CDR2 SYDVKM. The CDR3 here is CASSGRGLLNYGYTF. The CDR3 DNA reads as TGTGCCAGCAGCGGGAGGGGGCTACTCAACTATGGCTACACCTTC.

The chain carries TRBV5-1 and TRBJ2-7; D might be TRBD2 (6 bases). This CDR3 is 13 amino acids long. Germline lookup yields CDR1 SGHRS and CDR2 YFSETQ. V gave up 5 bases and J gave up 7 bases, with 16 bases separating them. The CDR3 nucleotides are TGCGCCAGCAGTTCGACAGCGGGTGGGGAGCAGTACTTC. Its protein is CASSSTAGGEQYF.

The genes are TRBV6-2 or TRBV6-3 and TRBJ2-1; 8 nucleotides line up with TRBD1. The CDR3 sequence is 15 residues long. Trimming removed 5 bases from V and 3 bases from J; junction bases left unmatched: 6. In germline, CDR1 is MNHEY, CDR2 SVGEGT. The CDR3 is CASSTGTGNYNEQFF. CDR3 in DNA: TGTGCCAGCAGTACAGGGACAGGAAACTACAATGAGCAGTTCTTC.

V usage is TRBV7-8 and J usage is TRBJ2-7; D unresolved. The germline V gene encodes CDR1 SGHVS and CDR2 FQNEAQ. CDR3 size: 14 residues. The V end was cut by 4 bases, the J end by 3 bases, with 13 bases between. CDR3 protein: CASSSHSADYEQYF. The CDR3 coding sequence is TGTGCCAGCAGCTCCCATTCTGCGGACTACGAGCAGTACTTC.

The CDR3 DNA reads as TGCGCCAGCAGCGGGGGGACAGGGGCTCCCGGGGAGCTGTTTTTT. Amino acid sequence: CASSGGTGAPGELFF. V is TRBV5-1 and J is TRBJ2-2; TRBD1 aligns across 10 bases. The CDR3 has 15 residues. J gave up 6 bases and V 4 bases, and 6 bases lay outside the gene matches. CDR1 is SGHRS and CDR2 is YFSETQ in the germline V gene.

For this clone: Germline and junction disagree at one end, which may indicate a read error. V is TRBV6-5 and J is TRBJ2-7; 7 positions match TRBD2. Per the germline V gene, CDR1 is MNHEY and CDR2 is SVGAGI. The CDR3 extends over 14 amino acids. The CDR3 sequence is CASSYTGGSSEQYF. The CDR3 DNA sequence: TGTGCCAGCAGTTACACGGGAGGATCCTCCGAGCAGTACTTC.

The V call is TRBV15, the J call TRBJ2-1; D remains ambiguous. In germline, CDR1 is LNHNV, CDR2 YYDKDF (reference sequence). V dropped 4 bases and J dropped 7 bases, with 5 bases sitting between them. This CDR3 spans 11 amino acids. CDR3 protein: CATSILNEQFF. DNA for the CDR3: TGTGCCACCAGCATCTTGAATGAGCAGTTCTTC.

This clone was detected only once. The chain employs TRBV6-2 or TRBV6-3 and TRBJ2-2; 7 bases align to TRBD2. Germline trimming cut 2 bases from V and 1 base from J; bases unmatched to any gene: 1. The CDR3 has 15 residues. Germline assignment: CDR1 MNHEY and CDR2 SVGEGT. The CDR3 DNA reads TGTGCCAGCAGTTACCTAGCGGAGAACACCGGGGAGCTGTTTTTT. It is translated as CASSYLAENTGELFF.

The chain couples TRBV6-1 to TRBJ2-7, with TRBD2 matching 10 bases. This CDR3 spans 14 amino acids. Losses at the gene ends were 2 bases for V and 9 bases for J; bases not matched to a gene: 7. CDR1 is MNHNS, CDR2 SASEGT, per germline. The CDR3 spells CASSESSGRWWQYF. CDR3 in DNA: TGTGCCAGCAGTGAATCTAGCGGGAGATGGTGGCAGTACTTC.

The rearrangement links TRBV9 to TRBJ1-1; D remains unclear. CDR1 and CDR2 from the germline V gene are SGDLS and YYNGEE. V lost 0 bases to trimming and J lost 0 bases, with 3 bases between them. The CDR3 loop spans 13 amino acids. Written as DNA, the CDR3 is TGTGCCAGCAGCGTAGATATGAACACTGAAGCTTTCTTT. The encoded protein is CASSVDMNTEAFF.

This clone was seen a few times. V gene TRBV2 combines with J gene TRBJ1-1, with D possibly matching TRBD1 (6 bases). The CDR3 has 16 residues. Germline CDR1 SNHLY, CDR2 FYNNEI. V was clipped by 1 base and J by 0 bases, with 12 bases between them. The CDR3 protein is CASSEGQVQMNTEAFF. The CDR3 coding sequence is TGTGCCAGCAGTGAAGGACAGGTACAGATGAACACTGAAGCTTTCTTT. Supplemented by reference TRBV2 and TRBJ1-1, the full variable domain reads EPEVTQTPSHQVTQMGQEVILRCVPISNHLYFYWYRQILGQKVEFLVSFYNNEISEKSEIFDDQFSVERPDGSNFTLKIRSTKLEDSAMYFCASSEGQVQMNTEAFFGQGTRLTVV.

The J gene is TRBJ2-3, the V gene TRBV15; D is perhaps TRBD1 or TRBD2 (6 bases each). Trimming took 0 bases from V and 0 from J, leaving 10 bases between them. This CDR3 spans 16 amino acids. CDR1 and CDR2 (germline): LNHNV, YYDKDF (reference sequence). The CDR3 region is CATSREGGPSTDTQYF. CDR3 DNA: TGTGCCACCAGCAGAGAAGGGGGGCCTAGCACAGATACGCAGTATTTT. The whole variable domain, remainder taken from reference TRBV15 and TRBJ2-3, is DAMVIQNPRYQVTQFGKPVTLSCSQTLNHNVMYWYQQKSSQAPKLLFHYYDKDFNNEADTPDNFQSRRPNTSFCFLDIRSPGLGDTAMYLCATSREGGPSTDTQYFGPGTRLTVL.

This sequence joins TRBV15 and TRBJ2-5, with 9 nucleotides matching TRBD1. The CDR3 is made up of 15 amino acids. V lost 1 base to trimming and J lost 3 bases; unmatched junction nucleotides: 3. In germline, CDR1 is LNHNV, CDR2 YYDKDF (reference sequence). CDR3 protein: CATSRAGQGKETQYF. DNA for the CDR3: TGTGCCACCAGCAGAGCCGGACAGGGGAAAGAGACCCAGTACTTC. Full variable domain (remainder filled in from reference TRBV15 and TRBJ2-5): DAMVIQNPRYQVTQFGKPVTLSCSQTLNHNVMYWYQQKSSQAPKLLFHYYDKDFNNEADTPDNFQSRRPNTSFCFLDIRSPGLGDTAMYLCATSRAGQGKETQYFGPGTRLLVL.

J is TRBJ2-1 and V is TRBV19, with 11 bases aligning to TRBD2. CDR1 is LNHDA and CDR2 is SQIVND in the germline V gene (reference sequence). Trimming took 0 bases from V and 11 from J; bases not matched to a gene: 6. CDR3 length equals 15 residues. The CDR3 sequence is CASSIDPGTSGKQFF. The CDR3 region has the DNA TGTGCCAGTAGTATAGATCCCGGGACTAGCGGAAAGCAGTTCTTC.

V gene TRBV6-5 combines with J gene TRBJ1-2, with D maybe TRBD1 (6 bases). V was cut by 6 bases and J by 4 bases, with 18 bases left in between. Germline V lookup: CDR1 MNHEY, CDR2 SVGAGI. This CDR3 spans 15 amino acids. CDR3 bases: TGTGCCAGCAGCCTTGGGGGCATGGGCCGCTATGGCTACACCTTC. It is translated as CASSLGGMGRYGYTF.